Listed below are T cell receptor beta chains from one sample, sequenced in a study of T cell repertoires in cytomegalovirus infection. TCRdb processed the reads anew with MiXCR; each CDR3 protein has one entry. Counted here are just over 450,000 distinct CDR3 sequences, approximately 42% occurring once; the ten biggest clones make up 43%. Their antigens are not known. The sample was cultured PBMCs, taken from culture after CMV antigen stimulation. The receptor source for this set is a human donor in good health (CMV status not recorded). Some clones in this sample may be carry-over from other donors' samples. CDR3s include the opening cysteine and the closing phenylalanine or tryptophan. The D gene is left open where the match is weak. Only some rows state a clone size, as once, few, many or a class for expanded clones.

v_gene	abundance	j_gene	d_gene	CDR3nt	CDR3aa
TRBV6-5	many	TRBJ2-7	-	TGTGCCAGCAGTTACTCAGGGAGAGGCGAGCAGTACTTC	CASSYSGRGEQYF
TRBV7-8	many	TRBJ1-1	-	TGTGCCAGCAGCTTCCGGGGCGCAACTATGAACACTGAAGCTTTCTTT	CASSFRGATMNTEAFF
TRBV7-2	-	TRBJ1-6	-	TGTGCCAGCAGCCCTTCCAGGGGCGCTAATTCACCCCTCCACTTT	CASSPSRGANSPLHF
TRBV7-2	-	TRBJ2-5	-	TGTGCCAGCAGTTCGACGCCGGACGCGGCCCAGTACTTC	CASSSTPDAAQYF
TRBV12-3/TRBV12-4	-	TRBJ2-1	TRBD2	TGTGCCAGCACCGGGACTAGCGGGAGAGGGAATAATGAGCAGTTCTTC	CASTGTSGRGNNEQFF
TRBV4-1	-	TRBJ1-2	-	TGCGCCAGCAGCCAAGGACAGCCTAACTATGGCTACACCTTC	CASSQGQPNYGYTF
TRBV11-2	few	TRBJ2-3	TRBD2	TGTGCCAGCAGTACTAGCGGAGATACGCAGTATTTT	CASSTSGDTQYF
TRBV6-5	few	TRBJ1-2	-	TGTGCCAGCAGCACCGGACGGCTGGGGTATGGCTACACCTTC	CASSTGRLGYGYTF
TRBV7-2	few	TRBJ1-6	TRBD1	TGTGCCAGCAGCTTAGCGGGACAGACCAATTCACCCCTCCACTTT	CASSLAGQTNSPLHF
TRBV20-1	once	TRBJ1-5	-	TGCAGTGCTAGAGATCCGGTCAGCAATCAGCCCCAGCATTTT	CSARDPVSNQPQHF
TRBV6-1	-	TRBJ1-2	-	TGTGCCAGCAGTGAAGCGGGCGGACACCTCTCCTTC	CASSEAGGHLSF
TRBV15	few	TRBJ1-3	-	TGTGCCACCAGCAGAGATCAGGCGTTTTCAAACACCATATATTTT	CATSRDQAFSNTIYF
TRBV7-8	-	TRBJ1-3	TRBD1	TGTGCCACCGAGACTAGGGGGCTTGGAAACACCATATATTTT	CATETRGLGNTIYF
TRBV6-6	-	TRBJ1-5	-	TGTGCCATCGGGGGGGGAGTGCCCCAGCATTTT	CAIGGGVPQHF
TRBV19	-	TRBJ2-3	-	TGTGCCAGTAGTATAGGTCGGGGAGGCGGAGTGGCAGATACGCAGTATTTT	CASSIGRGGGVADTQYF